These 16 T cell receptor beta chains came from one sample sequenced in a study of cytotoxic CD8 clonotypes in ibrutinib-treated CLL. Clones were sequenced by immunoSEQ multiplex PCR, and TCRdb holds only the in-frame ones, with some missing. This sample yields roughly 200,000 clones, of which 75% to 85% are seen a single time; approximately 10% belongs to the top ten. The sequenced sample was PBMCs, obtained after 12 months of ibrutinib treatment. The receptors come from a human donor with chronic lymphocytic leukemia.

The chain combines TRBV28 with TRBJ2-4, with D perhaps matching TRBD1 (6 bases). The germline CDR1 and CDR2 sequences are MDHEN and SYDVKM. The CDR3 is made up of 14 amino acids. Trimming left V 6 bases short and J 3 bases short, with 12 bases between. CDR3 bases: TGTGCCAGCAGGGGATGGGACAACAAAAACATTCAGTACTTC. Its protein is CASRGWDNKNIQYF.

The chain employs TRBV10-1 and TRBJ2-5; 9 positions match TRBD2. Per germline, CDR1 WNHNN and CDR2 SYGVQD (reference sequence). The CDR3 totals 15 residues. V lost 0 bases, J lost 4 bases, and 3 bases stayed unmatched. The CDR3, as DNA: TGCGCCAGCAGTGAGTCCCTAGCGGGGCTAGAGACCCAGTACTTC. Translated, it gives CASSESLAGLETQYF.

This clone was seen ten or more times. The V and J genes are TRBV28 and TRBJ1-5; D is ambiguous. CDR3 length: 15 amino acids. Germline V gene data show CDR1 as MDHEN and CDR2 as SYDVKM. Trimming removed 6 bases from V and 7 bases from J, with 19 bases in between. The CDR3 DNA follows: TGTGCCAGCAGGCCGCCCCCCGTTGATTGGCAGCCCCAGCATTTT. Protein: CASRPPPVDWQPQHF.

The chain carries TRBV7-6 and TRBJ2-5, with 9 bases fitting TRBD1. The CDR3 extends over 15 amino acids. Germline trimming cut 5 bases from V and 4 bases from J; bases unmatched to any gene: 8. Germline V CDR1 and CDR2: SGHVS, FNYEAQ. CDR3 amino acids: CASSPRDRDVETQYF. CDR3 sequence (DNA): TGTGCCAGCAGCCCAAGGGACAGGGATGTAGAGACCCAGTACTTC.

The sample holds a few counts of this clone. The genes are TRBV2 and TRBJ2-5, with D uncertain. Germline V gene data show CDR1 as SNHLY and CDR2 as FYNNEI. Deletions cut 8 bases from V and 2 bases from J, with 12 bases between. The CDR3 is 13 residues long. CDR3 in amino acids: CASGSVGQETQYF. CDR3 DNA: TGTGCCAGCGGCAGTGTAGGACAAGAGACCCAGTACTTC.

This clone is a singleton in its sample. The V gene is TRBV30, the J gene TRBJ2-3; D may match TRBD1 or TRBD2 (7 bases each). This CDR3 region has 16 residues. V was pared by 0 bases and J by 3 bases, with 16 bases between. Germline CDR1 and CDR2: GTSNPN and SVGIG (reference sequence). CDR3 in amino acids: CAWSVFPQGGTDTQYF. The CDR3 DNA sequence: TGTGCCTGGAGTGTATTCCCCCAGGGGGGGACAGATACGCAGTATTTT.

The rearrangement joins TRBV28 to TRBJ2-7, with a possible D match to TRBD2 (5 bases). Deletions cut 2 bases from V and 6 bases from J, with 14 bases between. In germline, CDR1 is MDHEN, CDR2 SYDVKM. CDR3 length equals 14 residues. The CDR3 spells CASSLQRPGGEQYF. The CDR3 DNA reads as TGTGCCAGCAGTTTACAGCGGCCCGGAGGCGAGCAGTACTTC. The complete variable domain, with remaining parts taken from reference TRBV28 and TRBJ2-7, reads DVKVTQSSRYLVKRTGEKVFLECVQDMDHENMFWYRQDPGLGLRLIYFSYDVKMKEKGDIPEGYSVSREKKERFSLILESASTNQTSMYLCASSLQRPGGEQYFGPGTRLTVT.

DNA of the CDR3: TGTGCCAGCGAGGGGGCGGGCACTGAAGCTTTCTTT. This encodes CASEGAGTEAFF. The chain recombines TRBV28 with TRBJ1-1; 7 bases fit TRBD1. The CDR3 contains 12 residues. With V trimmed by 8 bases and J by 4 bases, 4 bases remained unmatched. CDR1 and CDR2 (germline): MDHEN, SYDVKM.

This clone was counted only a few times. The chain has TRBV9 and TRBJ2-7, with D perhaps matching TRBD1 (6 bases). V lost 0 bases and J 3 bases, leaving 13 bases between the germline ends. The CDR3 contains 15 residues. Germline lookup yields CDR1 SGDLS and CDR2 YYNGEE. In DNA form, the CDR3 reads TGTGCCAGCAGCGTAGCGGACAGCAACAGCTACGAGCAGTACTTC. It specifies CASSVADSNSYEQYF.

This chain joins TRBV27 and TRBJ2-2, with 7 nucleotides matching TRBD1. CDR1 is MNHEY, CDR2 SMNVEV, per germline (reference sequence). The CDR3 length is 15 residues. The V gene end was trimmed by 5 bases and the J gene end by 4 bases; junction bases not matched to a gene: 7. CDR3 DNA sequence: TGTGCCAGCAGTAGGGACAGCTGGGGCACCGGGGAGCTGTTTTTT. Its translation is CASSRDSWGTGELFF.

This clone was counted a few times. The chain is built from TRBV5-1 and TRBJ1-1; no firm D call. This CDR3 is built from 13 residues. Germline V lookup: CDR1 SGHRS, CDR2 YFSETQ. Trimming took 4 bases from V and 0 from J, leaving 7 bases between them. The CDR3 loop reads CASSGQVNTEAFF. Here the CDR3 DNA reads TGCGCCAGCAGCGGGCAGGTGAACACTGAAGCTTTCTTT.

This chain joins TRBV6-1 and TRBJ2-3, with 8 bases that match TRBD2. Germline V gene data show CDR1 as MNHNS and CDR2 as SASEGT. This CDR3 has 17 residues. The V segment lost 3 bases and the J segment 0 bases; nucleotides outside the gene matches: 8. The CDR3: CASSDILTSVSTDTQYF. CDR3 nucleotide sequence: TGTGCCAGCAGTGATATACTGACTAGCGTTAGCACAGATACGCAGTATTTT.

The rearrangement joins TRBV10-1 to TRBJ2-1; 7 bases are a match to TRBD1. Germline V gene data show CDR1 as WNHNN and CDR2 as SYGVQD (reference sequence). CDR3 length equals 15 residues. The junction had 5 bases not matched to a gene; V was cut back by 0 bases and J by 6 bases. The chain's CDR3 is CASSESRQGRNEQFF. The CDR3 region has the DNA TGCGCCAGCAGTGAGTCAAGACAGGGCCGCAATGAGCAGTTCTTC.

This chain uses TRBV7-9 with TRBJ2-7, with a weak D call TRBD2 (5 bases). Germline V lookup: CDR1 SEHNR, CDR2 FQNEAQ (reference sequence). Deletions cut 6 bases from V and 0 bases from J, with 15 bases between. This CDR3 region has 15 residues. CDR3 protein: CASSSAGHPSYEQYF. Written as DNA, the CDR3 is TGTGCCAGCAGTTCCGCGGGCCACCCCTCCTACGAGCAGTACTTC.

The CDR3 bases are TGTGCCACCAGCAGAGGGACAGTATTACCCCTAGCCAAAAACATTCAGTACTTC. Residues: CATSRGTVLPLAKNIQYF. The rearrangement uses TRBV15 and TRBJ2-4, with D tentatively TRBD1 (6 bases). The germline V gene encodes CDR1 LNHNV and CDR2 YYDKDF (reference sequence). Trimming removed 1 base at V and 0 bases at J, with 16 bases between. CDR3 length: 18 residues. The whole variable domain, filled in from reference TRBV15 and TRBJ2-4, reads DAMVIQNPRYQVTQFGKPVTLSCSQTLNHNVMYWYQQKSSQAPKLLFHYYDKDFNNEADTPDNFQSRRPNTSFCFLDIRSPGLGDTAMYLCATSRGTVLPLAKNIQYFGAGTRLSVL.

V gene TRBV7-7 combines with J gene TRBJ2-2; tentatively, D is TRBD1 (6 bases). The CDR3 loop spans 13 amino acids. The V gene's germline CDR1 is SSHAT and CDR2 FNYEAQ (reference sequence). CDR3 bases: TGTGCTAGCTCCAACAGGGATCACGGGGAGCTGTTTTTT. Translated, it gives CASSNRDHGELFF.